Presented here are 27 T cell receptor beta chains from one specimen sequenced in a study of OX40 agonist ivuxolimab in advanced cancers. Profiling relied on immunoSEQ multiplex PCR, and the TCRdb table lists in-frame clones only, not all of them. The sample has over 80,000 clones, around four fifths seen once; the top ten hold 0.75% to 1%. The input for sequencing was CD4+ or CD8+ T cells sorted from blood, taken in a trial of the OX40 agonist ivuxolimab. Receptor source: an adult with an advanced solid tumor such as melanoma, head and neck, liver or kidney cancer.

Comments on this clone: This sample also contains other DNA sequences that code for the same CDR3. The chain couples TRBV19 to TRBJ1-1; D not certain. The germline V and J ends were trimmed by 3 bases and 0 bases, with 5 bases remaining between them. CDR1 and CDR2 (germline): LNHDA, SQIVND (reference sequence). The CDR3 length is 13 residues. CDR3: CASSISVNTEAFF. The CDR3 nucleotides are TGTGCCAGTAGTATTTCGGTGAACACTGAAGCTTTCTTT.

This chain joins TRBV10-3 and TRBJ2-2, with 7 bases that match TRBD1. This CDR3 region has 19 residues. Trimming took 6 bases from V and 2 from J; bases not matched to a gene: 18. Germline V CDR1 and CDR2: ENHRY, SYGVKD. CDR3 sequence (DNA): TGTGCCATCAGGGACCCGACAGGGAACGCAAACCGAAACACCGGGGAGCTGTTTTTT. It specifies CAIRDPTGNANRNTGELFF.

At least ten counts were recorded for this clone. The J gene is TRBJ1-1, the V gene TRBV5-4; 12 bases map to TRBD1. Trimming cost V 4 bases and J 1 base; bases outside gene matches: 5. There are 16 residues in the CDR3. Germline CDR1 is SGHNT and CDR2 is YYREEE (reference sequence). The CDR3 DNA is TGTGCCAGCAGCCCCGGGACAGGGGGCCGGAACACTGAAGCTTTCTTT. As protein: CASSPGTGGRNTEAFF. Full variable domain (remainder filled in from reference TRBV5-4 and TRBJ1-1): ETGVTQSPTHLIKTRGQQVTLRCSSQSGHNTVSWYQQALGQGPQFIFQYYREEENGRGNFPPRFSGLQFPNYSSELNVNALELDDSALYLCASSPGTGGRNTEAFFGQGTRLTVV.

The V call is TRBV11-2, the J call TRBJ2-7; maybe TRBD1 (6 bases). The CDR3 is made up of 15 amino acids. V lost 5 bases and J lost 0, with 14 bases in between. The germline V gene encodes CDR1 SGHAT and CDR2 FQNNGV. The CDR3 DNA reads as TGTGCCAGCAGCACCTCCACAGGGAACTCCTACGAGCAGTACTTC. It translates to CASSTSTGNSYEQYF.

This chain connects TRBV9 to TRBJ2-1; a weak D match, TRBD2 (6 bases). CDR3 size: 13 residues. V shed 2 bases and J shed 6 bases, with 9 bases lying between them. Per germline, CDR1 SGDLS and CDR2 YYNGEE. CDR3 nucleotides: TGTGCCAGCAGCGTTGGGGGGACCAATGAGCAGTTCTTC. Amino acid sequence: CASSVGGTNEQFF.

This chain joins TRBV7-9 and TRBJ2-7; D is undetermined. CDR1 and CDR2 (germline): SEHNR, FQNEAQ (reference sequence). CDR3 length: 13 residues. V shed 4 bases and J shed 2 bases, with 9 bases lying between them. This CDR3 reads CASSSRATYEQYF. CDR3 coding DNA: TGTGCCAGCAGCTCCCGGGCAACCTACGAGCAGTACTTC.

This chain joins TRBV4-3 and TRBJ1-1, with D perhaps matching TRBD1 (6 bases). The CDR3 runs 15 residues. The V end was cut by 4 bases, the J end by 2 bases, with 14 bases between. Per germline, CDR1 LGHNA and CDR2 YSLEER. The CDR3 protein is CASSPGEGRNTEAFF. CDR3 sequence (DNA): TGCGCCAGCAGCCCAGGGGAGGGGAGAAACACTGAAGCTTTCTTT.

V and J are TRBV19 and TRBJ2-4; D is possibly TRBD2 (6 bases). The CDR3 is 15 amino acids. Between the trimmed V and J ends, which lost 4 bases and 1 base, there was a span of 11 bases. Germline values: CDR1 LNHDA, CDR2 SQIVND (reference sequence). CDR3 residues: CASSTGLLAKNIQYF. The CDR3 DNA sequence: TGTGCCAGTAGTACGGGACTCCTCGCCAAAAACATTCAGTACTTC.

V and J are TRBV4-3 and TRBJ1-1; D not resolved. Germline CDR1 and CDR2: LGHNA and YSLEER. Trimming left V 0 bases short and J 0 bases short, with 8 bases between. The CDR3 has 15 amino acids. DNA for the CDR3: TGCGCCAGCAGCCAAGAGTTTACAGTGAACACTGAAGCTTTCTTT. Protein product: CASSQEFTVNTEAFF.

The rearrangement links TRBV18 to TRBJ1-5, with D unresolved. Trimming left V 5 bases short and J 5 bases short, with 10 bases between. CDR3 length equals 13 residues. Germline V gene data show CDR1 as KGHSH and CDR2 as LQKENI. CDR3 sequence reads: CASSAGRDQPQHF. CDR3 nucleotides: TGTGCCAGCTCAGCGGGGAGGGATCAGCCCCAGCATTTT.

The chain employs TRBV4-1 and TRBJ2-7, with 12 bases that match TRBD2. The CDR3 length is 21 residues. Germline CDR1 reads MGHRA; CDR2 reads YSYEKL. V was pared by 0 bases and J by 0 bases, with 15 bases of the junction left unmatched. The CDR3, as DNA: TGCGCCAGCAGCCAAGATCCTTTATTGACTAGCGGGGGAAAAAACTCCTACGAGCAGTACTTC. This codes for CASSQDPLLTSGGKNSYEQYF.

The chain's CDR3 is CASSQEGQGVAKNIQYF. The CDR3 DNA follows: TGCGCCAGCAGCCAAGAAGGGCAGGGGGTAGCCAAAAACATTCAGTACTTC. V gene TRBV4-1 combines with J gene TRBJ2-4; 7 positions agree with TRBD1. CDR3 length: 17 residues. The V and J ends lost 0 bases and 0 bases, in that order; junction bases with no gene match: 5. Germline V CDR1 and CDR2: MGHRA, YSYEKL.

The chain links TRBV7-9 to TRBJ2-4; tentative D call: TRBD2 (5 bases). The CDR3 length is 15 residues. V lost 4 bases, J lost 12 bases, and 22 bases lay in between. Germline assignment: CDR1 SEHNR and CDR2 FQNEAQ (reference sequence). CDR3 DNA sequence: TGTGCCAGCAGCTCATCCCCGGATGCGAGTGGAGGTCAGTACTTC. The encoded protein is CASSSSPDASGGQYF.

This clone was seen more than once but under ten times. V is TRBV4-3 and J is TRBJ2-7, with D tentatively TRBD1 (6 bases). The ends were cut back, 0 bases at V and 3 bases at J, with 18 bases in the middle. CDR3 length equals 17 residues. CDR1 LGHNA and CDR2 YSLEER come from the germline V gene. CDR3 sequence: CASSQEGQPPGYYEQYF. In nucleotides, the CDR3 is TGCGCCAGCAGCCAAGAGGGACAACCGCCGGGGTACTACGAGCAGTACTTC.

The table lists this clone with a few counts. V is TRBV5-4 and J is TRBJ1-5, with unresolved D. V was clipped by 0 bases and J by 0 bases, with 7 bases between them. Germline assignment: CDR1 SGHNT and CDR2 YYREEE (reference sequence). The CDR3 spans 15 residues. The CDR3 region has the DNA TGTGCCAGCAGCTTGGGAGGTGATAGCAATCAGCCCCAGCATTTT. Its translation is CASSLGGDSNQPQHF.

The chain carries TRBV7-9 and TRBJ1-2; perhaps TRBD1 as D (6 bases). Germline V gene data show CDR1 as SEHNR and CDR2 as FQNEAQ (reference sequence). Trimming left V 1 base short and J 8 bases short, with 11 bases between. The CDR3 spans 13 residues. CDR3 nucleotides: TGTGCCAGCAGCTTAGGGAGGGGGTTCGGCTACACCTTC. Encoded protein: CASSLGRGFGYTF.

This clone was seen more than once but under ten times. This chain's CDR3 is CASSQVRDGTMNTEAFF. DNA of the CDR3: TGCGCCAGCAGCCAAGTTCGGGACGGCACAATGAACACTGAAGCTTTCTTT. The V and J genes are TRBV4-1 and TRBJ1-1, with a tentative D call TRBD1 (5 bases). Trimming removed 1 base from V and 0 bases from J, with 15 bases in between. Germline CDR1 is MGHRA and CDR2 is YSYEKL. The CDR3 contains 17 residues.

The chain combines TRBV7-9 with TRBJ1-2, with no clear D. Trimming removed 1 base at V and 5 bases at J, with 8 bases between. CDR1 SEHNR and CDR2 FQNEAQ come from the germline V gene (reference sequence). The CDR3 runs 13 residues. The CDR3, as DNA: TGTGCCAGCAGCTTAGACACTCTATATGGCTACACCTTC. It translates to CASSLDTLYGYTF. Supplemented by reference TRBV7-9 and TRBJ1-2, the full variable domain reads DTGVSQNPRHKITKRGQNVTFRCDPISEHNRLYWYRQTLGQGPEFLTYFQNEAQLEKSRLLSDRFSAERPKGSFSTLEIQRTEQGDSAMYLCASSLDTLYGYTFGSGTRLTVV.

The rearrangement joins TRBV11-2 to TRBJ1-4; D not resolved. V gave up 0 bases and J gave up 14 bases, with 10 bases separating them. The germline CDR1 and CDR2 sequences are SGHAT and FQNNGV. CDR3 length: 12 residues. CDR3 amino acids: CASSLERERLFF. DNA of the CDR3: TGTGCCAGCAGCTTAGAAAGGGAACGTCTGTTTTTT. The full variable domain, with the rest looked up from reference TRBV11-2 and TRBJ1-4, is EAGVAQSPRYKIIEKRQSVAFWCNPISGHATLYWYQQILGQGPKLLIQFQNNGVVDDSQLPKDRFSAERLKGVDSTLKIQPAKLEDSAVYLCASSLERERLFFGSGTQLSVL.

The rearrangement joins TRBV6-5 to TRBJ1-2; possibly TRBD1 for D (5 bases). The V gene lost 7 bases and the J gene lost 7 bases, with 16 bases spanning the gap. This CDR3 comprises 13 residues. Germline V gives CDR1 MNHEY, CDR2 SVGAGI. The CDR3 nucleotides read TGTGCCAGCACCCCCCAGGGAAGGGGTGGCTACACCTTC. It is translated as CASTPQGRGGYTF.

The rearrangement links TRBV11-2 to TRBJ2-7, with a possible D match to TRBD1 (6 bases). The CDR3 is 13 amino acids. In germline, CDR1 is SGHAT, CDR2 FQNNGV. V lost 5 bases and J lost 2, with 10 bases in between. The chain's CDR3 is CASSHGQTYEQYF. The CDR3 DNA follows: TGTGCCAGCAGCCACGGACAGACCTACGAGCAGTACTTC.

This sequence joins TRBV7-2 and TRBJ2-7; TRBD2 matches 10 bases. Trimming removed 2 bases from V and 6 bases from J; junction bases left unmatched: 10. The germline V gene has CDR1 SGHTA and CDR2 FQGNSA. The CDR3 has 16 amino acids. The CDR3 DNA reads as TGTGCCAGCAGCTTACGGCTAGCGGGGGCAGAAAGCGAGCAGTACTTC. It is translated as CASSLRLAGAESEQYF.

This chain uses TRBV6-1 with TRBJ2-7; 8 nucleotides align to TRBD2. The CDR3 is 14 residues long. Trimming removed 5 bases from V and 5 bases from J; junction bases left unmatched: 8. Germline assignment: CDR1 MNHNS and CDR2 SASEGT. The CDR3 loop reads CASSRDTGRDEQYF. DNA of the CDR3: TGTGCCAGCAGTCGGGACACCGGGAGGGACGAGCAGTACTTC.

The sample holds many counts of this clone. The chain carries TRBV7-2 and TRBJ1-1; D gene unclear. Germline V gives CDR1 SGHTA, CDR2 FQGNSA. CDR3 size: 14 residues. With 5 bases removed from V and 5 bases from J, the gap between germline ends came to 15 bases. The CDR3 reads CASSPSGVGTEAFF. The CDR3 DNA is TGTGCCAGCAGCCCTAGTGGGGTTGGAACTGAAGCTTTCTTT.

This clone was detected once. This chain connects TRBV20-1 to TRBJ2-7; the match to TRBD2 covers 8 bases. Per the germline V gene, CDR1 is DFQATT and CDR2 is SNEGSKA (reference sequence). V lost 5 bases, J lost 6 bases, and 3 bases stayed unmatched. The CDR3 runs to 11 residues. The CDR3 nucleotides read TGCAGTGCTCGGGGGGGTGGCGAGCAGTACTTC. Protein product: CSARGGGEQYF.

This clone was seen only once. The chain joins TRBV21-1 to TRBJ2-2; the listed D gene, TRBD2, was not tested against the DNA. TRBV21-1 is given as a pseudogene. CDR3 size: 16 residues. CDR3 in DNA: TGTGCCAGCAGCAATGAATCTAGCGGGAAGACCGGGGAGCTGTTTTTT. Its translation is CASSNESSGKTGELFF.

The rearrangement uses TRBV27 and TRBJ2-1, with 9 bases identical to TRBD1. Looked up from germline, CDR1 is MNHEY and CDR2 is SMNVEV (reference sequence). This CDR3 comprises 18 residues. With 3 bases clipped from V and 3 bases from J, the junction kept 12 bases outside the gene matches. The CDR3: CASSLLPGQGTSYNEQFF. The DNA for the CDR3 is TGTGCCAGCAGTTTGCTCCCGGGACAGGGAACGAGCTACAATGAGCAGTTCTTC.